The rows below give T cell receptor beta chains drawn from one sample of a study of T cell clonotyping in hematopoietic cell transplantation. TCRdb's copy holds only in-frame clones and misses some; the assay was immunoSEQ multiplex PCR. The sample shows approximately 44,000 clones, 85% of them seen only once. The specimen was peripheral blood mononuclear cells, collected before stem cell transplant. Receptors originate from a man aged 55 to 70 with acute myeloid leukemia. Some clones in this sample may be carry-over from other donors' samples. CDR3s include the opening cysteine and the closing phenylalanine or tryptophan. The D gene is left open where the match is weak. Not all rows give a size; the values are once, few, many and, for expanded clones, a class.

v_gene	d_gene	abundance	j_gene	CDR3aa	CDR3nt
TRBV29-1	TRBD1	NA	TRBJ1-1	CSVVDRGSEAFF	TGCAGCGTTGTCGACAGGGGCTCTGAAGCTTTCTTT
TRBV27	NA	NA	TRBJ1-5	CASSSDLSGNQPQHF	TGTGCCAGCAGTTCCGACCTGTCCGGCAATCAGCCCCAGCATTTT
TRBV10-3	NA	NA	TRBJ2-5	CAISESVSTETQYF	TGTGCCATCAGTGAGTCGGTTAGCACAGAGACCCAGTACTTC
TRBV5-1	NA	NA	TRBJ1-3	CASSLAGQKDTIYF	TGCGCCAGCAGCTTGGCAGGCCAGAAGGACACCATATATTTT
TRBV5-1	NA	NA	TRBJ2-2	CASSFLPGHPTPGELFF	TGCGCCAGCAGCTTCCTCCCCGGGCATCCTACACCCGGGGAGCTGTTTTTT
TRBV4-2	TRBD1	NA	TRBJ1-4	CASSQPGQGANEKLFF	TGTGCCAGCAGCCAACCGGGACAGGGCGCTAATGAAAAACTGTTTTTT
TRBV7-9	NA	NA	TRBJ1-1	CASSLNTEAFF	TGTGCCAGCAGCTTAAATACTGAAGCTTTCTTT
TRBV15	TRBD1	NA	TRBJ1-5	CATHPAGQNNQPQHF	TGTGCCACGCATCCCGCGGGACAGAACAATCAGCCCCAGCATTTT
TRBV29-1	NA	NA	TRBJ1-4	CSVQDREKLFF	TGCAGCGTTCAGGACAGAGAGAAACTGTTTTTT
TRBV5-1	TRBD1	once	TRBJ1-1	CASSAYRGYSSNTEAFF	TGCGCCAGCAGCGCCTACAGGGGTTATTCGTCGAACACTGAAGCTTTCTTT
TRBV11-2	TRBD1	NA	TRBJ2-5	CASSSDRGGQETQYF	TGTGCCAGCAGCTCGGACAGGGGGGGCCAAGAGACCCAGTACTTC
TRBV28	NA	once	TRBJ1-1	CASSTNGGTEAFF	TGTGCCAGCAGTACCAACGGTGGCACTGAAGCTTTCTTT
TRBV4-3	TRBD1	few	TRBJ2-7	CASSQAEGTGGRNEQYF	TGCGCCAGCAGCCAAGCTGAGGGGACAGGGGGCCGCAACGAGCAGTACTTC
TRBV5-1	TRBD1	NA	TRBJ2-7	CASSILQGALDEQYF	TGCGCCAGCAGCATTCTACAGGGGGCGCTTGACGAGCAGTACTTC
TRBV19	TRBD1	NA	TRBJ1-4	CASSAPWTGGEKLFF	TGTGCCAGTAGTGCCCCCTGGACAGGGGGGGAAAAACTGTTTTTT
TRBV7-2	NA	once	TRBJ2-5	CASSLTRLETQYF	TGTGCCAGCAGCCTCACAAGGTTAGAGACCCAGTACTTC
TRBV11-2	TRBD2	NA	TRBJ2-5	CASSPGTSGVGVETQYF	TGTGCCAGCAGCCCCGGGACTAGCGGGGTGGGGGTGGAGACCCAGTACTTC
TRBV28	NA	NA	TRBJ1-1	CASGPILEAFF	TGTGCCAGCGGCCCTATTTTAGAAGCTTTCTTT
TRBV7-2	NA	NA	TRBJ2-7	CASSLADAYEQYF	TGTGCCAGCAGCTTAGCGGATGCCTACGAGCAGTACTTC
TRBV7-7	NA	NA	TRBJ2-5	CASSVQPFQETQYF	TGTGCTAGCAGCGTACAGCCCTTCCAAGAGACCCAGTACTTC
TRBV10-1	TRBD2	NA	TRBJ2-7	CASSEHPSGVTYEQYF	TGCGCCAGCAGTGAACATCCCAGCGGGGTAACCTACGAGCAGTACTTC
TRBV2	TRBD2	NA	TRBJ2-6	CARSDAGGRANVLTF	TGTGCCAGGAGCGACGCGGGGGGCAGGGCCAACGTCCTGACTTTC